This T cell receptor beta chain was captured in a study of graft-versus-host responses after intestinal transplantation. General study results and limits: Investigators detected GvH clones in recipient marrow, with some emerging earlier in ileum or blood.

TCRdb's table, derived via immunoSEQ multiplex PCR, lists solely in-frame clones and lacks some. This table holds about 27,000 clones, 82% found once. This clone was picked up one time. The antigen is not known. With V trimmed by 5 bases and J by 4 bases, 7 bases remained unmatched. Germline V gene data show CDR1 as ENHRY and CDR2 as SYGVKD. This CDR3 has 15 residues. The specimen was unstimulated CD8+ T cells sorted from spleen or lymph node cells, collected before transplant. The rearrangement uses TRBV10-3 and TRBJ2-1, with 8 bases matching TRBD1. The TCR sequence derives from a human donor who was the organ donor for an intestinal transplant. CDR3: CAISSGDRIYNEQFF. The CDR3 nucleotides read TGTGCCATCAGTTCTGGGGACAGGATATACAATGAGCAGTTCTTC.